This is a list of T cell receptor beta chains from one sample in a study of cytomegalovirus exposure and HLA in healthy donors. Profiling relied on immunoSEQ multiplex PCR, and the TCRdb table lists in-frame clones only, not all of them. The repertoire holds some 130,000 clones, with approximately 75% as singletons. The sample comprised PBMCs. The receptors originated from a male donor in good health and CMV-seronegative. CDR3s leave out the opening cysteine and the closing phenylalanine or tryptophan. The order of the fields is CDR3 protein, V gene, clone size, J gene. Clone size appears in some rows only: once, few, many, or a class for an expanded clone.

ASSPREGAGSYEQY	TRBV19	-	-
SVEGTGGASPEAF	TRBV29-1	once	TRBJ1-1
ASSRHRELPPQH	TRBV6-5	few	TRBJ1-5
ASSLGSTGTGTSPLH	TRBV5-4	-	TRBJ1-6
SVTGTGANVLT	TRBV29-1	-	TRBJ2-6
ASSPLQGGSYGEAF	TRBV27	-	TRBJ1-1
ASSLSVDRDAGELF	TRBV7-9	-	TRBJ2-2
ASSLTTGSYNEQF	TRBV11-2	-	TRBJ2-1
ASSGSGTGATEQY	TRBV9	-	TRBJ2-7
AISESDSSYEQY	TRBV10-3	once	TRBJ2-7
ASSLAGQGSSPLH	TRBV5-1	-	TRBJ1-6
ASSLGGNGFNYGYT	TRBV5-6	-	TRBJ1-2
ASSYLGTAKT	TRBV6-5	-	TRBJ1-2
ASSDGLAGQNEQY	TRBV2	-	TRBJ2-7
ASSDPGGTNEKLF	TRBV5-1	-	TRBJ1-4
AWSPTGREQY	TRBV30	-	TRBJ2-7
ASRGGPRYEQY	TRBV5-1	few	TRBJ2-7
AISEVAEYLEAF	TRBV10-3	few	TRBJ1-1
ASSLGIGAEAF	TRBV11-3	-	TRBJ1-1
ASRSPGQGYGYT	TRBV5-6	few	TRBJ1-2
ASSSRQINEKLF	TRBV19	few	TRBJ1-4
ASRRQSQETQY	TRBV7-2	-	TRBJ2-5
ASSARETQY	TRBV7-7	-	TRBJ2-5
ASSEGVWQINYGYT	TRBV6-1	once	TRBJ1-2
ASSQDRTSGAQETQY	TRBV4-2	few	TRBJ2-5
ASSRNRDDRLNQPQH	TRBV28	-	TRBJ1-5